Following are 22 T cell receptor beta chains from one sample sequenced in a study of T cells in Graves' hyperthyroidism and ophthalmopathy. Amplification of TCR beta CDR3 regions used RNA as the template. TCR CDR3 underwent first-round RT-PCR with the HTBI primer set. MiXCR, run by TCRdb on the multiplex PCR reads, gives a single entry per CDR3 protein. The data show around 600,000 distinct CDR3 sequences, approximately 15% seen once. Sequenced material: blood. The origin of the receptors is a young woman with Graves' ophthalmopathy.

In this sample, this clonotype turned up many times. The gene calls are TRBV29-1 and TRBJ1-2, with 9 bases lining up with TRBD1. This CDR3 region has 14 residues. The ends lost 5 bases at V and 4 bases at J; junction bases unmatched: 8. Per the germline V gene, CDR1 is SQVTM and CDR2 is ANQGSEA. CDR3: CSVLPGQGGYGYTF. CDR3 DNA: TGCAGCGTTCTACCGGGACAGGGTGGCTATGGCTACACCTTC.

There are many counts of this clonotype. The gene calls are TRBV20-1 and TRBJ1-2, with D possibly matching TRBD1 (6 bases). Germline CDR1 and CDR2: DFQATT and SNEGSKA (reference sequence). V dropped 2 bases and J dropped 4 bases, with 11 bases sitting between them. This CDR3 region has 13 residues. The CDR3 loop reads CSARPGHLYGYTF. The DNA for the CDR3 is TGCAGTGCTAGACCGGGACACCTCTATGGCTACACCTTC.

This clonotype was counted at least ten times. The chain carries TRBV2 and TRBJ1-2, with a weak D call TRBD1 (6 bases). The CDR3 loop spans 15 amino acids. Germline CDR1 and CDR2: SNHLY and FYNNEI. V lost 5 bases to trimming and J lost 7 bases, with 20 bases between them. As DNA, the CDR3 is TGTGCCAGCAGTACGACCTTGACAGGTGCGAGTGGCTACACCTTC. Its protein is CASSTTLTGASGYTF.

The V and J genes are TRBV27 and TRBJ2-4; 9 bases agree with TRBD2. Looked up from germline, CDR1 is MNHEY and CDR2 is SMNVEV (reference sequence). J was trimmed by 9 bases and V by 6 bases; bases with no gene match: 15. This CDR3 has 16 residues. The CDR3 sequence is CASRPPLAGGGGIQYF. CDR3 coding DNA: TGTGCCAGCAGGCCCCCCCTGGCGGGAGGGGGCGGCATTCAGTACTTC.

This clonotype was detected many times. This chain joins TRBV11-3 and TRBJ1-1; D remains ambiguous. The CDR3 contains 15 residues. Trimming stripped 5 bases from V and 8 bases from J, with 21 bases between. Germline-derived CDR1 and CDR2 are SGHNT and YENEEA. CDR3 sequence (DNA): TGTGCCAGCAGCCGATCTATTGACGATTACGAGGAAGCTTTCTTT. Residues: CASSRSIDDYEEAFF.

This clonotype was seen at least ten times. The rearrangement links TRBV6-2 or TRBV6-3 to TRBJ1-5; 8 nucleotides match TRBD1. Germline V CDR1 and CDR2: MNHEY, SVGEGT. CDR3 length: 16 residues. Trimming cost V 4 bases and J 5 bases; bases outside gene matches: 10. The CDR3 coding sequence is TGTGCCAGCAGTTTATACCGGACAGGGACGGATCAGCCCCAGCATTTT. Amino acid sequence: CASSLYRTGTDQPQHF.

This clonotype occurred many times. The rearrangement joins TRBV11-3 to TRBJ2-1; D is perhaps TRBD1 (6 bases). The germline gives CDR1 SGHNT, CDR2 YENEEA. The CDR3 loop spans 15 amino acids. Between the trimmed V and J ends, which lost 2 bases and 5 bases, there was a span of 13 bases. The CDR3 loop reads CASSLSQGGNNEQFF. DNA of the CDR3: TGTGCCAGCAGCTTATCACAAGGGGGAAACAATGAGCAGTTCTTC.

The DNA of the CDR3 is TGTGCCAGCAGCTTCTCTCCAGGGAACAATTCACCCCTCCACTTT. As protein: CASSFSPGNNSPLHF. The chain is built from TRBV6-4 and TRBJ1-6; D possibly corresponds to TRBD1 (5 bases). This CDR3 contains 15 residues. From germline, CDR1 is MRHNA and CDR2 SNTAGT. Trimming removed 6 bases from V and 7 bases from J, with 16 bases in between.

This clonotype was observed many times. The chain carries TRBV3-1 and TRBJ2-7; 8 bases line up with TRBD1. The CDR3 sequence is 15 residues long. CDR1 is LGHDT, CDR2 YNNKEL, per germline (reference sequence). Trimming cost V 4 bases and J 3 bases; bases outside gene matches: 8. The CDR3 DNA is TGTGCCAGCAGCCGCGGGACAGGTAGTTACTACGAGCAGTACTTC. It encodes CASSRGTGSYYEQYF.

This clonotype was counted at least ten times. J is TRBJ1-1 and V is TRBV7-8, with D unresolved. Trimming left V 2 bases short and J 5 bases short, with 9 bases between. The CDR3 runs 13 residues. The germline V gene encodes CDR1 SGHVS and CDR2 FQNEAQ. The CDR3: CASSLIPRTEAFF. In nucleotides, the CDR3 is TGTGCCAGCAGCTTAATCCCGAGGACTGAAGCTTTCTTT.

Turning to this clonotype: A much larger clone lies a single base off, so this may be a read error. This chain connects TRBV20-1 to TRBJ2-1; D unresolved. V was clipped by 5 bases and J by 10 bases, with 15 bases between them. The CDR3 spans 12 residues. Germline V lookup: CDR1 DFQATT, CDR2 SNEGSKA (reference sequence). The CDR3 sequence is CSAPGAGREQFF. Here the CDR3 DNA reads TGCAGTGCTCCGGGTGCAGGTCGGGAGCAGTTCTTC.

The V gene is TRBV10-3, the J gene TRBJ2-3; 9 nucleotides agree with TRBD2. The CDR3 covers 13 residues. Germline V CDR1 and CDR2: ENHRY, SYGVKD. With 10 bases clipped from V and 9 bases from J, the junction kept 11 bases outside the gene matches. In DNA, the CDR3 is TGTGCCACGACGAGTATAGCGGGAGAGACGCAGTATTTT. Translation: CATTSIAGETQYF.

This clonotype has a count of ten or more. In nucleotides, the CDR3 is TGTGCCAGCAGCTTACCAAGTTCGGGAGAGACCCAGTACTTC. This translates into CASSLPSSGETQYF. The rearrangement uses TRBV7-6 and TRBJ2-5; D remains ambiguous. The V gene lost 2 bases and the J gene lost 4 bases, with 11 bases spanning the gap. Per the germline V gene, CDR1 is SGHVS and CDR2 is FNYEAQ. The CDR3 spans 14 residues. Full variable domain (rest looked up from reference TRBV7-6 and TRBJ2-5): GAGVSQSPRYKVTKRGQDVALRCDPISGHVSLYWYRQALGQGPEFLTYFNYEAQQDKSGLPNDRFSAERPEGSISTLTIQRTEQRDSAMYRCASSLPSSGETQYFGPGTRLLVL.

This clonotype was seen repeatedly, ten times or more. This rearrangement joins TRBV5-1 to TRBJ2-7; D perhaps matches TRBD2 (6 bases). Trimming shortened V by 2 bases and J by 4 bases, and 22 bases separated the two germline ends. This CDR3 contains 17 residues. CDR1 and CDR2 (germline): SGHRS, YFSETQ. CDR3 sequence (DNA): TGCGCCAGCAGCTTATTCCCCCCGGGGGTAGCGGTTTACGAGCAGTACTTC. Translated: CASSLFPPGVAVYEQYF.

This clonotype was recorded at least ten times. The chain is built from TRBV27 and TRBJ2-1, with 8 bases fitting TRBD2. J was trimmed by 7 bases and V by 4 bases; bases with no gene match: 9. CDR1 and CDR2 from the germline V gene are MNHEY and SMNVEV (reference sequence). The CDR3 runs 15 residues. The CDR3 protein is CASSYSGGSGNEQFF. In DNA form, the CDR3 reads TGTGCCAGCAGTTACAGCGGGGGAAGTGGGAATGAGCAGTTCTTC.

This clonotype was counted only a few times. CDR3 DNA sequence: TGCAGCGTTCTTCTGGAAGCAGATACGCAGTATTTT. Residues: CSVLLEADTQYF. The chain carries TRBV29-1 and TRBJ2-3; D gene uncertain. From germline, CDR1 is SQVTM and CDR2 ANQGSEA. This CDR3 region has 12 residues. Between the trimmed V and J ends, which lost 5 bases and 4 bases, there was a span of 10 bases.

The rearrangement uses TRBV19 and TRBJ2-1; D remains unclear. CDR3 length: 11 residues. V was pared by 3 bases and J by 12 bases, with 9 bases between. CDR1 is LNHDA, CDR2 SQIVND, per germline (reference sequence). The CDR3 DNA reads as TGTGCCAGTAGTATCAGAAGGCGGCAGTTCTTC. Translation gives CASSIRRRQFF.

This clonotype was seen a handful of times. The chain recombines TRBV29-1 with TRBJ1-4, with 11 positions matching TRBD1. The CDR3 contains 13 residues. Trimming cost V 4 bases and J 6 bases; bases outside gene matches: 1. Germline V gives CDR1 SQVTM, CDR2 ANQGSEA. The CDR3 bases are TGCAGCGTTGCGGGACAGGGGGATGAAAAACTGTTTTTT. This translates into CSVAGQGDEKLFF. Supplemented by reference TRBV29-1 and TRBJ1-4, the full variable domain reads SAVISQKPSRDICQRGTSLTIQCQVDSQVTMMFWYRQQPGQSLTLIATANQGSEATYESGFVIDKFPISRPNLTFSTLTVSNMSPEDSSIYLCSVAGQGDEKLFFGSGTQLSVL.

The chain combines TRBV27 with TRBJ2-1; a weak D match, TRBD2 (6 bases). V was clipped by 9 bases and J by 6 bases, with 15 bases between them. The CDR3 is made up of 13 amino acids. CDR1 and CDR2 from the germline V gene are MNHEY and SMNVEV (reference sequence). The CDR3 sequence: CASHQGLPNEQFF. CDR3 bases: TGTGCCAGTCATCAAGGACTACCCAATGAGCAGTTCTTC.

This clonotype was detected many times. The chain links TRBV6-6 to TRBJ1-2; no reliable D call. The CDR3 loop spans 15 amino acids. From germline, CDR1 is MNHNY and CDR2 SVGAGI (reference sequence). V dropped 2 bases and J dropped 1 base, with 11 bases sitting between them. CDR3 sequence reads: CASSYNVGINYGYTF. The CDR3 nucleotides read TGTGCCAGCAGTTACAACGTCGGGATTAACTATGGCTACACCTTC.

This clonotype has at least ten counts. This chain links TRBV12-3 or TRBV12-4 with TRBJ1-4; D is perhaps TRBD1 (6 bases). There are 15 residues in the CDR3. Trimming removed 6 bases from V and 3 bases from J, with 14 bases in between. Here the CDR3 reads CASRRQETANEKLFF. The DNA for the CDR3 is TGTGCCAGCAGGAGACAGGAAACGGCTAATGAAAAACTGTTTTTT.

This clonotype was found a few times. The chain couples TRBV6-1 to TRBJ1-5; D perhaps matches TRBD1 (5 bases). The CDR3 contains 15 residues. V gave up 6 bases and J gave up 3 bases, with 15 bases separating them. Germline loops: CDR1 MNHNS, CDR2 SASEGT. CDR3 nucleotide sequence: TGTGCCAGCAGGCCATGGGGGAGGAACAATCAGCCCCAGCATTTT. This encodes CASRPWGRNNQPQHF.